This TCR beta chain was recorded in a study of shared T cell receptors in the human thymus. This table comes from immunoSEQ multiplex PCR, and its TCRdb copy is limited to in-frame clones, with some not included. The sample carries approximately 660,000 clones, 88% recorded once. The CDR3 is 16 amino acids. The germline V gene encodes CDR1 KGHSH and CDR2 LQKENI. Germline trimming cut 3 bases from V and 1 base from J; bases unmatched to any gene: 8. This same sample was also part of a study on human thymus T cells. This second study says: Corrective heart surgery yielded resections, and these provided the thymus tissue. Unrelated individuals had highly overlapping thymic repertoires, as reported in related research.

Sequenced input: thymocytes. The chain is built from TRBV18 and TRBJ2-7, with 8 positions matching TRBD1. This TCR was recovered from a boy in the first two years of life with a congenital heart defect. The CDR3 here is CASSPRTGTSSYEQYF. The CDR3 nucleotides read TGTGCCAGCTCACCTCGGACAGGGACATCGTCCTACGAGCAGTACTTC.